The rows below give T cell receptor beta chains drawn from one sample of a study of control samples from healthy donors and cancer patients. Repertoires were generated with immunoSEQ multiplex PCR, while TCRdb's copy carries only in-frame clones and drops some. The sample shows 150,000 to 200,000 clones, over 85% of them seen only once. The specimen was blood. These receptors all stem from a man between 25 and 39 years old in good health. Each CDR3 is given with its conserved first and last residue. The order of the fields is J gene, V gene, CDR3 protein.

J: TRBJ2-6; V: TRBV11-3; CDR3: CASSPSPGANVLTF
J: TRBJ2-1; V: TRBV19; CDR3: CASSIRLSEQFF
J: TRBJ2-3; V: TRBV5-1; CDR3: CASSPSGRTDTQYF
J: TRBJ1-1; V: TRBV3-1/TRBV3-2; CDR3: CASSPQGLRTEAFF
J: TRBJ1-5; V: TRBV3-1/TRBV3-2; CDR3: CASSRRGVSQPQHF
J: TRBJ2-1; V: TRBV4-1; CDR3: CASSQKAGGYEQFF
J: TRBJ1-5; V: TRBV18; CDR3: CASSLLGRGSRNQPQHF
J: TRBJ1-5; V: TRBV19; CDR3: CASSIGGIQPQHF
J: TRBJ2-1; V: TRBV5-5; CDR3: CASSHRPERGNEQFF
J: TRBJ2-5; V: TRBV11-3; CDR3: CASSPTGYQETQYF
J: TRBJ1-5; V: TRBV20-1; CDR3: CSASRGGRGNQPQHF
J: TRBJ1-1; V: TRBV19; CDR3: CASRGQTYTEAFF
J: TRBJ2-5; V: TRBV6-6; CDR3: CASSWGRDQETQYF
J: TRBJ1-2; V: TRBV20-1; CDR3: CSAREQYGYTF
J: TRBJ1-2; V: TRBV7-9; CDR3: CASSRVLANYGYTF
J: TRBJ2-2; V: TRBV6-6; CDR3: CASREAGELFF
J: TRBJ1-5; V: TRBV19; CDR3: CAGGGNQPQHF
J: TRBJ1-1; V: TRBV16; CDR3: CASSQLNGNVNTEAFF
J: TRBJ1-3; V: TRBV5-8; CDR3: CASSLRAGRNTIYF
J: TRBJ2-3; V: TRBV20-1; CDR3: CSASTGSTQYF
J: TRBJ2-1; V: TRBV7-2; CDR3: CASSLDGVSLRNEQFF
J: TRBJ2-7; V: TRBV5-1; CDR3: CASSLKQGAGEQYF
J: TRBJ1-1; V: TRBV12-3/TRBV12-4; CDR3: CASSRRNTEAFF
J: TRBJ2-7; V: TRBV19; CDR3: CASSRDGTYEQYF
J: TRBJ1-3; V: TRBV10-3; CDR3: CAISSGTGLSGNTIYF
J: TRBJ1-2; V: TRBV19; CDR3: CASSVLEPQGGDRYGYTF
J: TRBJ2-1; V: TRBV19; CDR3: CASSPSTYLDNEQFF
J: TRBJ2-7; V: TRBV5-5; CDR3: CASSPGPGGAYEQYF
J: TRBJ2-2; V: TRBV10-3; CDR3: CAITGTVNTGELFF
J: TRBJ2-3; V: TRBV6-4; CDR3: CASSERGTDTQYF
J: TRBJ2-7; V: TRBV28; CDR3: CASSWGGASYEQYF
J: TRBJ2-2; V: TRBV19; CDR3: CASSWGVTGELFF
J: TRBJ1-1; V: TRBV7-9; CDR3: CASSLYGTGKYTEAFF
J: TRBJ1-5; V: TRBV7-2; CDR3: CASRLGPNGNQPQHF
J: TRBJ2-7; V: TRBV2; CDR3: CASPRNRDRGPLSSYEQYF
J: TRBJ2-5; V: TRBV9; CDR3: CASSPGAFEETQYF
J: TRBJ2-7; V: TRBV7-9; CDR3: CASSSPADRVHEQYF
J: TRBJ2-1; V: TRBV9; CDR3: CASSPPTGLGHNEQFF
J: TRBJ2-5; V: TRBV18; CDR3: CASSPQGWGETQYF
J: TRBJ1-2; V: TRBV7-3; CDR3: CASSLTGLYGYTF
J: TRBJ1-5; V: TRBV4-3; CDR3: CASSQDSVNQPQHF
J: TRBJ2-1; V: TRBV7-2; CDR3: CASRLPLAGRNEQFF
J: TRBJ1-2; V: TRBV10-3; CDR3: CAISESFLAGKTNYGYTF
J: TRBJ1-3; V: TRBV3-1/TRBV3-2; CDR3: CASSAQGAVSGNTIYF
J: TRBJ1-6; V: TRBV3-1/TRBV3-2; CDR3: CASSPGTALPLHF
J: TRBJ2-2; V: TRBV5-4; CDR3: CASSLERGGNTGELFF
J: TRBJ1-2; V: TRBV6-4; CDR3: CASSVNEGVYGYTF
J: TRBJ2-1; V: TRBV20-1; CDR3: CSATAYNEQFF
J: TRBJ2-7; V: TRBV6-5; CDR3: CASSYRGHSYEQYF
J: TRBJ2-1; V: TRBV19; CDR3: CASRSPGIGNEQFF
J: TRBJ2-7; V: TRBV5-5; CDR3: CASIRTYPYEQYF
J: TRBJ1-2; V: TRBV6-5; CDR3: CASSYSSTQTNYGYTF
J: TRBJ1-4; V: TRBV7-9; CDR3: CASSPGDVSEKLFF